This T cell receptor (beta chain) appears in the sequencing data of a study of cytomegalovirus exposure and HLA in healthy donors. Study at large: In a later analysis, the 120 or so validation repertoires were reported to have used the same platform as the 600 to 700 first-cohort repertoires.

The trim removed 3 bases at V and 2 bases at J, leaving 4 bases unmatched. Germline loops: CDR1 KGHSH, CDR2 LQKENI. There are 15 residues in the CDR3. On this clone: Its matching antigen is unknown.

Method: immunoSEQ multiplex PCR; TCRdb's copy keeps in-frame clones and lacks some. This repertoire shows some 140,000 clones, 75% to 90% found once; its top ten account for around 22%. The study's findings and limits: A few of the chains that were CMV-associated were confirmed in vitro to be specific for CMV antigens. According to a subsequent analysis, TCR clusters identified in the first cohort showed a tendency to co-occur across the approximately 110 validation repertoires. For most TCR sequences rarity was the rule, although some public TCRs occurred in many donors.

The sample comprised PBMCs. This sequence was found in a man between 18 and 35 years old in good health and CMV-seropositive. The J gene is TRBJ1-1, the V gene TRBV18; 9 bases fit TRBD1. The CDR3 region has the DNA TGTGCCAGCTCACCCAGACAGGGGGTTAACACTGAAGCTTTCTTT. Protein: CASSPRQGVNTEAFF. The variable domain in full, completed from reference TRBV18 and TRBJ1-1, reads NAGVMQNPRHLVRRRGQEARLRCSPMKGHSHVYWYRQLPEEGLKFMVYLQKENIIDESGMPKERFSAEFPKEGPSILRIQQVVRGDSAAYFCASSPRQGVNTEAFFGQGTRLTVV.